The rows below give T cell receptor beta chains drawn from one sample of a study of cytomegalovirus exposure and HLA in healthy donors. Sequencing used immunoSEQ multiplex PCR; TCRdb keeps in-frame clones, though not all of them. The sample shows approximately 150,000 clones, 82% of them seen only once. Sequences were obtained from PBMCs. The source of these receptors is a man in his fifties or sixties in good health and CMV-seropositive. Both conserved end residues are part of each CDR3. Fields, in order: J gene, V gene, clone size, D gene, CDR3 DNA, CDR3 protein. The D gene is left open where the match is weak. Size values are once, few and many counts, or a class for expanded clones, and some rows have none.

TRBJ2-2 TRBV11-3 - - TGTGCCAGCAGCTTAGGTGGGGGGTCCAGGTCCTCCGGGGAGCTGTTTTTT CASSLGGGSRSSGELFF
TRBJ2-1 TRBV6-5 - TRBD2 TGTGCCAGCAGTTTAAGCGGGAGGGCGTACAATGAGCAGTTCTTC CASSLSGRAYNEQFF
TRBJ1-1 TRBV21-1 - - TGTGCCAGCAGCAGAACTTCCGGGACAGATAACACTGAAGCTTTCTTT CASSRTSGTDNTEAFF
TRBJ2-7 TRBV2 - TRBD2 TGTGCCAGCAGAGGTTTGGCTAGCGGAAACTACGAGCAGTACTTC CASRGLASGNYEQYF
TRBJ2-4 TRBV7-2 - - TGTGCCAGCAGCTTAGTAGGGACATCTCTAGCCAAAAACATTCAGTACTTC CASSLVGTSLAKNIQYF
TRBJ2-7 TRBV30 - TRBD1 TGTGCCTGGAGTGGGGGGACAGGGGGGGAGCAGTACTTC CAWSGGTGGEQYF
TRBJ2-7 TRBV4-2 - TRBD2 TGTGCCAGCCGTACTGGGACTAGCTCTAGCGAGCAGTACTTC CASRTGTSSSEQYF
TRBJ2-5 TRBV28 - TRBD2 TGTGCCAGCAGTCTACTAGCGGGGGAAATCAAGACCCAGTACTTC CASSLLAGEIKTQYF
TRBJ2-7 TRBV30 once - TGTGCCTGGAGTGTGCCGGAGGAGACCTACGAGCAGTACTTC CAWSVPEETYEQYF
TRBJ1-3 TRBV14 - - TGTGCCAGCAGCCGCCAAGGACAACGAGGAAACACCATATATTTT CASSRQGQRGNTIYF
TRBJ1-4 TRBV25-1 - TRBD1 TGTGCCAGCGGACCTTACCAGGGGGCGGCGACTAATGAAAAACTGTTTTTT CASGPYQGAATNEKLFF
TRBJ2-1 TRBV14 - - TGTGCCAGCAGCCTAGTCGTTCGGTATGAGCAGTTCTTC CASSLVVRYEQFF
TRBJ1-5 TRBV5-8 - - TGTGCCAGCAGCTTGGTTGGGGGACAATATAGCAATCAGCCCCAGCATTTT CASSLVGGQYSNQPQHF
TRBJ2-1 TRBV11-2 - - TGTGCCAGCACCTTACGTCGGGGGTGGACCTACAATGAGCAGTTCTTC CASTLRRGWTYNEQFF
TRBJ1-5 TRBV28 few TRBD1 TGTGCCAGCAGCCCCGGGACAGGGGGAAGCAATCAGCCCCAGCATTTT CASSPGTGGSNQPQHF
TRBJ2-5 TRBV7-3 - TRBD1 TGTGCCAGCAGCTTACAGGGGGCGCGGGAAGAGACCCAGTACTTC CASSLQGAREETQYF
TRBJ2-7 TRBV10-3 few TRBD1 TGTGCCATCAGTGGGACAGGGGGTGATCCCCCCCCGCAGTACTTC CAISGTGGDPPPQYF
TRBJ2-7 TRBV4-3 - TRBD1 TGCGCCAGCAGCCAAGAACAGGGGGCCGCCTACGAGCAGTACTTC CASSQEQGAAYEQYF
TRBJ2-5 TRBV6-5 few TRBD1 TGTGCCAGCGGACAGGGGAAAGAGACCCAGTACTTC CASGQGKETQYF
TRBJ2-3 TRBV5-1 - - TGCGCCAGCAGCTTGCGGGAAAGCACAGATACGCAGTATTTT CASSLRESTDTQYF
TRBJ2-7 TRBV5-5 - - TGTGCCAGCAGCTTTAGCTCCTACGAGCAGTACTTC CASSFSSYEQYF
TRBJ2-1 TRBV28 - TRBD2 TGTGCCAGCAAGGGCGGGGGGGCCGATGAGCAGTTCTTC CASKGGGADEQFF
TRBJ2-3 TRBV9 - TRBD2 TGTGCCAGCAGCGGGACTAGCGGGAGGGTAGGCACAGATACGCAGTATTTT CASSGTSGRVGTDTQYF
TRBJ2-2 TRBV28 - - TGTGCCAGCAGGGGGGACACCTACACCGGGGAGCTGTTTTTT CASRGDTYTGELFF
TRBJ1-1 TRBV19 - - TGTGCCAGTAGTATAGATGCGTGGGGGGGCACTGAAGCTTTCTTT CASSIDAWGGTEAFF
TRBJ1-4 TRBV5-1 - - TGCGCCAGCAGCTTGGGGAGGACCGGCGAAAAACTGTTTTTT CASSLGRTGEKLFF
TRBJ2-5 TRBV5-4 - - TGTGCCAGCAGCTACGGGAGTCACCAAGAGACCCAGTACTTC CASSYGSHQETQYF
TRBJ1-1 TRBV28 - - TGTGCCAGCAGTTTAAGAGCGAGGGGGGGATTGAACACTGAAGCTTTCTTT CASSLRARGGLNTEAFF
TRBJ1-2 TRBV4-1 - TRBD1 TGCGCCAGCAGCCAAGACCGCTCTTTGGACAGGGCTCGTATGATCCACTTC CASSQDRSLDRARMIHF
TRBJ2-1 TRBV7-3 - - TGTGCCAGCAGCTCGGGAGTTTCCAATGAGCAGTTCTTC CASSSGVSNEQFF
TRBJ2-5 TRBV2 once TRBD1 TGTGCCAGCAGGGCCCGACAGGGCCAAGAGACCCAGTACTTC CASRARQGQETQYF
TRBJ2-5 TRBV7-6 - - TGTGCCAGCAGCTCGGACTGGGCGCCGGAGACCCAGTACTTC CASSSDWAPETQYF
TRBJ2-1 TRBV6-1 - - TGTGCCAGCAGTGAACCTTCATTTTTTCGGGAGTACTCCTACAATGAGCAGTTCTTC CASSEPSFFREYSYNEQFF
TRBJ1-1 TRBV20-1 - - TGCAGTGTCGGTCCAACTGAAGCTTTCTTT CSVGPTEAFF
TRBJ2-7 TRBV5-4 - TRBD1 TGTGCCAGCAGACAGATAGGGACAGGGACGGGGGAGCAGTACTTC CASRQIGTGTGEQYF
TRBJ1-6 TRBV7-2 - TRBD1 TGTGCCAGCAGCGCTCGACAGGGAGGTAATTCACCCCTCCACTTT CASSARQGGNSPLHF
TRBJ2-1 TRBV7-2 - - TGTGCCAGCAGCCCGAAAAACGTAGTTGAGCAGTTCTTC CASSPKNVVEQFF
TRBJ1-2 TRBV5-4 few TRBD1 TGTGCCAGCAGCTGGGTGACAGGGTCTCTGGCTGGCTACACCTTC CASSWVTGSLAGYTF
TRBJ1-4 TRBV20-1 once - TGCAGTGCCCTCTTTAATGAAAAACTGTTTTTT CSALFNEKLFF
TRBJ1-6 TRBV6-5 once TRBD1 TGTGCCAGCAAACAGGGGTGGTCACCCCTCCACTTT CASKQGWSPLHF
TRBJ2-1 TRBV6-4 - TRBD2 TGTGCCAGCAGTCGCTTCGGACTAGCGGGAGACAATGAGCAGTTCTTC CASSRFGLAGDNEQFF
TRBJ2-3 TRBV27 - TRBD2 TGTGCCAGCAGACTAGCGGGAGGCGGAGATACGCAGTATTTT CASRLAGGGDTQYF
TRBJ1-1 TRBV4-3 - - TGCGCCAGCAGGTCAGAACAATTCATGAACACTGAAGCTTTCTTT CASRSEQFMNTEAFF
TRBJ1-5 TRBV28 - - TGTGCCAGCAGTCCGCCACGAGGGTTTAGCAATCAGCCCCAGCATTTT CASSPPRGFSNQPQHF
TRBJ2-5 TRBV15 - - TGTGCCACCAGCAGGGACCGGGGTGGGGAGACCCAGTACTTC CATSRDRGGETQYF
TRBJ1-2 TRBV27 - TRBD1 TGTGCCAGCAGTCCCCGGGACAGGGGGTTTGGCTACACCTTC CASSPRDRGFGYTF
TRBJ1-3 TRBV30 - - TGTGCCTGGACGGTAGGGACAGGAAACACCATATATTTT CAWTVGTGNTIYF
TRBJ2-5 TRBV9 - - TGTGCCAGCAGCGTAGGAGATGGTAGCGAGACCCAGTACTTC CASSVGDGSETQYF
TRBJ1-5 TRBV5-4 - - TGTGCCAGCAGCACGGGGGGTCGGGGCAATCAGCCCCAGCATTTT CASSTGGRGNQPQHF
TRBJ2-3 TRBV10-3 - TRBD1 TGTGCCATCAGTGTTAGGGCAGGGGGTAGCACAGATACGCAGTATTTT CAISVRAGGSTDTQYF
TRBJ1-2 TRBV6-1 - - TGTGCCAGTTCTACGTCGAACTATGGCTACACCTTC CASSTSNYGYTF
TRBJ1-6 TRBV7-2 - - TGTGCCAGCAGCTTTTCCCCCGGGACACCTAAGTCACCCCTCCACTTT CASSFSPGTPKSPLHF
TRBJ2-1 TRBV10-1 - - TGCGCCAGCAGTCTTGGGTCCGGGAGTCATACAAATGAGCAGTTCTTC CASSLGSGSHTNEQFF
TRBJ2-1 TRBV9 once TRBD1 TGTGCCAGCAGTCGAGGACAGGGAAGGGGTGAGCAGTTCTTC CASSRGQGRGEQFF